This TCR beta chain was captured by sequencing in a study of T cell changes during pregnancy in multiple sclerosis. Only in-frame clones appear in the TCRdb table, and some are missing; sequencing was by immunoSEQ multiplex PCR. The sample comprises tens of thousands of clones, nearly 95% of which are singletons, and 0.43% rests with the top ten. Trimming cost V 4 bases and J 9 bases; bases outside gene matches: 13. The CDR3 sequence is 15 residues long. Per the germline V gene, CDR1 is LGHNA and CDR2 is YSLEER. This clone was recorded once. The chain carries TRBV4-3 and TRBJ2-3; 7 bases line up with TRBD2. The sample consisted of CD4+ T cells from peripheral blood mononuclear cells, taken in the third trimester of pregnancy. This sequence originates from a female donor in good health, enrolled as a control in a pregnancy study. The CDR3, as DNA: TGCGCCAGCAGCCCCGGCCGTGAGACTAGCAACACGCAGTATTTT. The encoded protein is CASSPGRETSNTQYF.